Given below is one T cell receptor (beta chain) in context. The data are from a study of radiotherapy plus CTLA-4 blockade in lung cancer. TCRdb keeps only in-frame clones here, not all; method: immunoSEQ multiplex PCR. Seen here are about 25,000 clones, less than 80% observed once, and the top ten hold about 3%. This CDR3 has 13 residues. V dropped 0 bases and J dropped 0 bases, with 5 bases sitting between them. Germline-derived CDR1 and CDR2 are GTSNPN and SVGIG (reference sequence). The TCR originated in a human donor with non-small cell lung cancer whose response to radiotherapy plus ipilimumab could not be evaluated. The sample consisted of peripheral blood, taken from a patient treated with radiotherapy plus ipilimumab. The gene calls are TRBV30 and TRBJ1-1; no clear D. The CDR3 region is CAWSVHMNTEAFF. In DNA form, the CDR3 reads TGTGCCTGGAGTGTACACATGAACACTGAAGCTTTCTTT.